This is a list of T cell receptor beta chains from one sample in a study of Ad26.COV2.S vaccination and SARS-CoV-2 variants. This table comes from immunoSEQ multiplex PCR, and its TCRdb copy is limited to in-frame clones, with some not included. The sample has 400,000 to 450,000 clones; 90% are singletons. The sequencing here drew on peripheral blood, taken in a trial of Ad26.COV2.S vaccine versus placebo. The receptors were sampled from a person aged 18-65 years who received the Ad26.COV2.S COVID-19 vaccine or a placebo. Each CDR3 is given with its conserved first and last residue. D genes are given only for firm matches. Some rows have no size entry. The others give once, few or many, or a class for an expanded clone.

len,abundance,d_gene,v_gene,j_gene,CDR3aa,CDR3nt
16,NA,TRBD2,TRBV7-6,TRBJ2-3,CASSRGVAGGLDTQYF,TGTGCCAGCAGCCGTGGAGTAGCGGGAGGTTTGGATACGCAGTATTTT
14,NA,TRBD2,TRBV7-9,TRBJ2-7,CASSHGLAGPEQYF,TGTGCCAGCAGCCACGGACTAGCGGGACCCGAGCAGTACTTC
14,NA,NA,TRBV5-6,TRBJ2-1,CASSRAALDNEQFF,TGTGCCAGCAGTCGGGCAGCGTTGGACAATGAGCAGTTCTTC
16,NA,NA,TRBV5-1,TRBJ1-4,CASSLGEGATNEKLFF,TGCGCCAGCAGCCTCGGGGAGGGGGCAACTAATGAAAAACTGTTTTTT
20,once,TRBD2,TRBV2,TRBJ2-1,CASSTLQGGLAGERGNEQFF,TGTGCCAGCAGTACCCTTCAAGGCGGACTAGCGGGTGAAAGAGGGAATGAGCAGTTCTTC
14,few,NA,TRBV27,TRBJ2-1,CASSLGGPHNEQFF,TGTGCCAGCAGTTTAGGGGGACCTCACAATGAGCAGTTCTTC
14,once,TRBD2,TRBV5-4,TRBJ2-1,CASSPTSGLNEQFF,TGTGCCAGCAGTCCCACTAGCGGCCTCAATGAGCAGTTCTTC
14,NA,TRBD1,TRBV11-2,TRBJ2-7,CASSIGTGVNEQYF,TGTGCCAGCAGCATCGGGACAGGGGTCAACGAGCAGTACTTC
15,NA,TRBD2,TRBV7-2,TRBJ2-3,CASSALAGGTDTQYF,TGTGCCAGCAGCGCCCTAGCGGGAGGGACAGATACGCAGTATTTT
13,NA,TRBD1,TRBV4-3,TRBJ1-1,CASSPGGRTEAFF,TGCGCCAGCAGCCCAGGGGGACGGACTGAAGCTTTCTTT
16,NA,NA,TRBV14,TRBJ1-2,CASSPEGGGGNYGYTF,TGTGCCAGCAGCCCCGAGGGGGGAGGAGGGAACTATGGCTACACCTTC
11,NA,NA,TRBV29-1,TRBJ1-1,CSVAVGTEAFF,TGCAGCGTTGCGGTGGGGACTGAAGCTTTCTTT
12,NA,TRBD2,TRBV12-3/TRBV12-4,TRBJ2-5,CASSLAGTSGHF,TGTGCCAGCAGTTTAGCGGGGACTAGCGGGCACTTC
14,NA,NA,TRBV7-9,TRBJ1-1,CASSRPSAGTEAFF,TGTGCCAGCAGCCGACCCTCGGCAGGCACTGAAGCTTTCTTT
12,once,NA,TRBV12-3/TRBV12-4,TRBJ2-7,CASTDASYEQYF,TGTGCCAGCACCGACGCCTCCTACGAGCAGTACTTC
15,NA,NA,TRBV5-5,TRBJ1-2,CASSSGATGNYGYTF,TGTGCCAGCAGCTCTGGGGCTACGGGGAACTATGGCTACACCTTC
14,NA,TRBD1,TRBV5-4,TRBJ1-2,CASRPDRDHYGYTF,TGTGCCAGCAGACCGGACAGGGATCACTATGGCTACACCTTC
14,NA,TRBD2,TRBV29-1,TRBJ2-7,CSATGLAGLYEQYF,TGCAGCGCCACGGGACTAGCGGGACTCTACGAGCAGTACTTC
13,NA,NA,TRBV12-3/TRBV12-4,TRBJ2-3,CASSLLEADTQYF,TGTGCCAGCAGTTTATTGGAGGCGGATACGCAGTATTTT
16,NA,TRBD2,TRBV5-1,TRBJ2-5,CASTSSGRARGETQYF,TGCGCCAGCACATCTAGCGGGAGGGCCAGAGGAGAGACCCAGTACTTC
14,NA,NA,TRBV6-5,TRBJ2-1,CASRPQGTNNEQFF,TGTGCCAGCAGGCCCCAGGGAACCAACAATGAGCAGTTCTTC
15,NA,NA,TRBV18,TRBJ1-4,CASSPPSGADEKLFF,TGTGCCAGCTCACCACCGTCCGGCGCTGATGAAAAACTGTTTTTT
14,NA,NA,TRBV5-1,TRBJ1-1,CASSSDSLNTEAFF,TGCGCCAGCAGCTCGGACAGCTTGAACACTGAAGCTTTCTTT
14,NA,NA,TRBV5-8,TRBJ1-3,CASSLPGAGNTIYF,TGTGCCAGCAGCTTGCCAGGAGCTGGAAACACCATATATTTT
16,few,TRBD1,TRBV5-1,TRBJ1-4,CASSSGTTGAGEKLFF,TGCGCCAGCAGCTCAGGGACTACAGGGGCGGGGGAAAAACTGTTTTTT
14,NA,TRBD1,TRBV28,TRBJ2-3,CASSLGTGADTQYF,TGTGCCAGCAGTTTAGGGACAGGGGCAGATACGCAGTATTTT
17,NA,NA,TRBV7-2,TRBJ1-6,CASSLAPESSYNSPLHF,TGTGCCAGCAGCTTAGCGCCAGAAAGCTCCTATAATTCACCCCTCCACTTT
15,NA,TRBD2,TRBV7-2,TRBJ2-7,CASSRGLAGDYEQYF,TGTGCCAGCAGCCGCGGACTAGCGGGAGATTACGAGCAGTACTTC
15,NA,TRBD1,TRBV7-9,TRBJ2-7,CASSTSQGARGEQYF,TGTGCCAGCAGCACCTCACAGGGGGCGCGAGGCGAGCAGTACTTC
14,once,TRBD1,TRBV10-3,TRBJ1-2,CAISATTGEYGYTF,TGTGCCATCAGTGCGACGACAGGGGAGTACGGCTACACCTTC
12,NA,NA,TRBV7-2,TRBJ1-3,CASSRRGNTIYF,TGTGCCAGCAGCCGCCGGGGAAACACCATATATTTT
15,NA,TRBD1,TRBV27,TRBJ1-5,CASSFGTGFNQPQHF,TGTGCCAGCAGTTTTGGGACAGGCTTCAATCAGCCCCAGCATTTT
15,NA,NA,TRBV7-9,TRBJ2-6,CASSSTGSGANVLTF,TGTGCCAGCAGCAGTACAGGGTCAGGGGCCAACGTCCTGACTTTC
15,NA,TRBD1,TRBV4-1,TRBJ2-7,CASSLPGQGAYEQYF,TGCGCCAGCAGCCTACCGGGACAGGGGGCCTACGAGCAGTACTTC
14,once,NA,TRBV4-1,TRBJ2-7,CASSQEALAYEQYF,TGCGCCAGCAGCCAAGAGGCCCTCGCATACGAGCAGTACTTC
15,NA,NA,TRBV15,TRBJ2-7,CATSRAPSQGYEQYF,TGTGCCACCAGCAGAGCACCTAGTCAAGGGTACGAGCAGTACTTC
13,few,NA,TRBV7-9,TRBJ1-4,CASSLGVGEKLFF,TGTGCCAGCAGCTTAGGCGTGGGGGAAAAACTGTTTTTT
13,few,NA,TRBV2,TRBJ2-7,CASSGVSSYEQYF,TGTGCCAGCAGTGGGGTTTCGTCCTACGAGCAGTACTTC
15,few,TRBD1,TRBV7-6,TRBJ1-6,CASSLRQGYNSPLHF,TGTGCCAGCAGCTTGCGACAGGGGTATAATTCACCCCTCCACTTT
14,NA,NA,TRBV28,TRBJ2-1,CASGGDQVLSEQFF,TGTGCCAGCGGTGGGGACCAGGTTCTTAGTGAGCAGTTCTTC
13,NA,NA,TRBV28,TRBJ2-4,CASKSLAKNIQYF,TGTGCCAGCAAGTCCCTAGCCAAAAACATTCAGTACTTC
12,NA,NA,TRBV28,TRBJ1-2,CATLLAVGGYTF,TGTGCCACCCTCCTCGCGGTTGGAGGCTACACCTTC
15,NA,NA,TRBV5-6,TRBJ1-4,CASSLARATNEKLFF,TGTGCCAGCAGTTTAGCCAGGGCAACTAATGAAAAACTGTTTTTT
15,once,TRBD2,TRBV5-1,TRBJ2-5,CASSPGGGGTETQYF,TGCGCCAGCAGCCCCGGGGGGGGAGGGACAGAGACCCAGTACTTC
12,NA,NA,TRBV7-8,TRBJ1-2,CASSPRRDGYTF,TGTGCCAGCAGCCCCCGACGGGATGGCTACACCTTC
15,few,NA,TRBV6-2/TRBV6-3,TRBJ2-1,CASSYSLEGGYEQFF,TGTGCCAGCAGTTACTCACTAGAAGGAGGGTATGAGCAGTTCTTC
14,NA,NA,TRBV6-5,TRBJ2-7,CASSSSLEAYEQYF,TGTGCCAGCAGTTCATCGCTAGAGGCCTACGAGCAGTACTTC
13,NA,NA,TRBV11-3,TRBJ2-1,CASSSIGRDEQFF,TGTGCCAGCAGCTCGATCGGCAGGGATGAGCAGTTCTTC
13,NA,NA,TRBV7-2,TRBJ1-2,CASSPGPNYGYTF,TGTGCCAGCAGCCCTGGACCGAACTATGGCTACACCTTC
12,NA,NA,TRBV5-1,TRBJ2-1,CASSLAGGEQFF,TGCGCCAGCAGCTTGGCCGGGGGTGAGCAGTTCTTC
14,NA,NA,TRBV6-1,TRBJ2-7,CASSEALSTYEQYF,TGTGCCAGCAGTGAAGCTCTGAGTACCTACGAGCAGTACTTC
14,once,NA,TRBV11-2,TRBJ2-2,CASSLGGRSGELFF,TGTGCCAGCAGCTTAGGGGGGAGGTCCGGGGAGCTGTTTTTT